These 22 T cell receptor beta chains came from one sample sequenced in a study of blood T cell repertoires in COVID-19. Sequencing was performed with immunoSEQ multiplex PCR; in TCRdb, only in-frame clones are kept and a portion is missing. The repertoire holds some 250,000 clones, with around 85% as singletons. The sample taken for sequencing was peripheral blood. The receptors were gathered from a woman under 40 who had recovered from COVID-19.

This clone showed up just once. This sequence joins TRBV7-9 and TRBJ1-5; the match to TRBD1 covers 9 bases. V trimming: 5 bases; J trimming: 4 bases; junction bases outside the gene matches: 9. Germline-derived CDR1 and CDR2 are SEHNR and FQNEAQ (reference sequence). This CDR3 contains 16 residues. In nucleotides, the CDR3 is TGTGCCAGCAGCGCCGGACAGGGGAAGGCGAATCAGCCCCAGCATTTT. It encodes CASSAGQGKANQPQHF.

V usage is TRBV4-2 and J usage is TRBJ2-2; tentatively, D is TRBD2 (5 bases). Germline CDR1 reads LGHNA; CDR2 reads YNFKEQ. The CDR3 consists of 17 residues. Trimming shortened V by 0 bases and J by 0 bases, and 11 bases separated the two germline ends. The CDR3 sequence is CASSQDNQRSNTGELFF. The CDR3 bases are TGTGCCAGCAGCCAAGATAACCAGCGGTCGAACACCGGGGAGCTGTTTTTT.

V gene TRBV7-9 combines with J gene TRBJ1-5, with TRBD1 matching over 7 bases. From germline, CDR1 is SEHNR and CDR2 FQNEAQ (reference sequence). This CDR3 comprises 15 residues. The V and J ends lost 1 base and 3 bases, in that order; junction bases with no gene match: 3. The CDR3 nucleotides are TGTGCCAGCAGCTTAGGGGGACAGCTCAATCAGCCCCAGCATTTT. It codes for CASSLGGQLNQPQHF.

The V gene is TRBV9, the J gene TRBJ1-2; TRBD1 is a possible D gene (6 bases). The germline V gene encodes CDR1 SGDLS and CDR2 YYNGEE. This CDR3 has 14 amino acids. Trimming cost V 4 bases and J 2 bases, with 12 bases left between them. The DNA of the CDR3 is TGTGCCAGCAGCCCCAGGACAGTAAACTATGGCTACACCTTC. This codes for CASSPRTVNYGYTF.

The chain has TRBV29-1 and TRBJ1-1; D unresolved. Trimming removed 3 bases from V and 2 bases from J, with 7 bases in between. This CDR3 contains 12 residues. The germline V gene encodes CDR1 SQVTM and CDR2 ANQGSEA. The CDR3 region has the DNA TGCAGCGTTGAGGTCGGTAACACTGAAGCTTTCTTT. It yields the protein CSVEVGNTEAFF.

The rearrangement joins TRBV19 to TRBJ2-7; TRBD1 matches 10 bases. CDR3 size: 13 residues. Unmatched junction bases numbered 5, after V lost 10 bases and J lost 2 bases. CDR1 LNHDA and CDR2 SQIVND come from the germline V gene (reference sequence). CDR3 loop: CATTGTGAYEQYF. The CDR3 DNA follows: TGTGCCACTACCGGGACAGGGGCCTACGAGCAGTACTTC.

The rearrangement links TRBV21-1 to TRBJ2-7; the D call of TRBD2 is as the table states it, not checked on the DNA. TRBV21-1 is recorded as a pseudogene. This CDR3 comprises 15 residues. As DNA, the CDR3 is TGTGCCAGCAGGGTTTGGGGAGTTCTCTCCTACGAGCAGTACTTC. The encoded protein is CASRVWGVLSYEQYF.

The chain joins TRBV3-1 (or the pseudogene TRBV3-2) to TRBJ2-3; 8 positions match TRBD2. The J segment lost 5 bases and the V segment lost 0 bases, leaving 13 bases of the junction unmatched. Per germline, CDR1 LGHDT and CDR2 YNNKEL (reference sequence). The CDR3 is 18 residues long. The CDR3 DNA reads as TGTGCCAGCAGCCAAGATAGAGCGGGGGCCCCCCTGGGAGATACGCAGTATTTT. Amino acids: CASSQDRAGAPLGDTQYF.

This chain joins TRBV6-6 and TRBJ1-6; possibly TRBD1 for D (6 bases). V was trimmed by 4 bases and J by 5 bases, leaving 9 bases between them. Per germline, CDR1 MNHNY and CDR2 SVGAGI (reference sequence). The CDR3 is made up of 14 amino acids. This CDR3 is CASSWTADNSPLHF. DNA for the CDR3: TGTGCCAGCAGTTGGACAGCAGATAATTCACCCCTCCACTTT.

This chain joins TRBV7-2 and TRBJ2-7; D is possibly TRBD1 (5 bases). V lost 5 bases to trimming and J lost 5 bases, with 16 bases between them. CDR1 is SGHTA, CDR2 FQGNSA, per germline. This CDR3 region has 14 residues. The CDR3 region is CASSPQAGPHEQYF. The CDR3 coding sequence is TGTGCCAGCAGCCCCCAGGCAGGGCCCCACGAGCAGTACTTC.

The chain uses TRBV27 and TRBJ2-7; tentatively, D is TRBD1 (6 bases). The CDR3 consists of 15 residues. Germline loops: CDR1 MNHEY, CDR2 SMNVEV (reference sequence). V was clipped by 0 bases and J by 2 bases, with 11 bases between them. The CDR3: CASSLSGTNTYEQYF. CDR3 bases: TGTGCCAGCAGTTTATCAGGGACAAACACCTACGAGCAGTACTTC.

The chain uses TRBV15 and TRBJ1-2, with 8 bases that match TRBD1. V trimming: 2 bases; J trimming: 4 bases; junction bases outside the gene matches: 6. This CDR3 spans 15 amino acids. Germline-derived CDR1 and CDR2 are LNHNV and YYDKDF (reference sequence). The CDR3 spells CATSRTNRGGYGYTF. DNA for the CDR3: TGTGCCACCAGCAGAACGAACAGGGGGGGCTATGGCTACACCTTC. The full variable domain, in which reference TRBV15 and TRBJ1-2 provide the parts outside the CDR3, is DAMVIQNPRYQVTQFGKPVTLSCSQTLNHNVMYWYQQKSSQAPKLLFHYYDKDFNNEADTPDNFQSRRPNTSFCFLDIRSPGLGDTAMYLCATSRTNRGGYGYTFGSGTRLTVV.

The count of this clone is one. The chain has TRBV5-1 and TRBJ2-1; TRBD2 matches 9 bases. Germline V gives CDR1 SGHRS, CDR2 YFSETQ. V shed 0 bases and J 8 bases; nucleotides not matched to a gene: 15. The CDR3 is 18 residues long. In DNA, the CDR3 is TGCGCCAGCAGCTTGGGAAGTAGCGGGGGACCTCTTGGGGATGAGCAGTTCTTC. This sequence encodes CASSLGSSGGPLGDEQFF. Full variable domain (missing parts from reference TRBV5-1 and TRBJ2-1): KAGVTQTPRYLIKTRGQQVTLSCSPISGHRSVSWYQQTPGQGLQFLFEYFSETQRNKGNFPGRFSGRQFSNSRSEMNVSTLELGDSALYLCASSLGSSGGPLGDEQFFGPGTRLTVL.

Details on this clone: The junction shows a germline mismatch at one end, possibly a read error. The chain employs TRBV7-3 and TRBJ1-1; 8 bases fit TRBD1. This CDR3 spans 13 amino acids. The germline gives CDR1 SGHTA, CDR2 FQGTGA. CDR3 DNA: TGTGCCAGCAGCGTAACAGGGGGCACTGAAGCTTTCTTT. It translates to CASSVTGGTEAFF. The full variable domain, in which reference TRBV7-3 and TRBJ1-1 provide the parts outside the CDR3, is GAGVSQTPSNKVTEKGKYVELRCDPISGHTALYWYRQSLGQGPEFLIYFQGTGAADDSGLPNDRFFAVRPEGSVSTLKIQRTERGDSAVYLCASSVTGGTEAFFGQGTRLTVV.

The chain is built from TRBV10-3 and TRBJ1-1, with 11 positions matching TRBD1. Trimming took 8 bases from V and 8 from J; bases not matched to a gene: 4. This CDR3 contains 12 residues. Germline CDR1 is ENHRY and CDR2 is SYGVKD. CDR3 nucleotides: TGTGCCATCGCGGGACAGGGGGTGGAAGCTTTCTTT. Protein product: CAIAGQGVEAFF.

As regards this clone: The same CDR3 can be traced to other DNA sequences in this sample. This rearrangement joins TRBV7-3 to TRBJ2-1, with a possible D match to TRBD1 (7 bases). V was cut by 2 bases and J by 2 bases, with 10 bases left in between. Per germline, CDR1 SGHTA and CDR2 FQGTGA. The CDR3 is 15 residues long. DNA of the CDR3: TGTGCCAGCAGCTTATCAGGGGGGACCTACAATGAGCAGTTCTTC. Its translation is CASSLSGGTYNEQFF.

Comment on this clone: The identical CDR3 is also encoded by other nucleotide sequences in the sample. The chain employs TRBV9 and TRBJ1-6; D not certain. Trimming removed 1 base from V and 7 bases from J, with 9 bases in between. Germline-derived CDR1 and CDR2 are SGDLS and YYNGEE. This CDR3 comprises 14 residues. CDR3 sequence (DNA): TGTGCCAGCAGCGTAACCGGGGAGAATTCACCCCTCCACTTT. Its protein is CASSVTGENSPLHF.

The V call is TRBV6-5, the J call TRBJ2-4; 7 bases are a match to TRBD2. The germline gives CDR1 MNHEY, CDR2 SVGAGI. The CDR3 is 14 amino acids. The J segment lost 7 bases and the V segment lost 2 bases, leaving 5 bases of the junction unmatched. This CDR3 is CASSYVSGGNIQYF. CDR3 DNA: TGTGCCAGCAGTTACGTGTCGGGGGGTAACATTCAGTACTTC.

V gene TRBV5-1 combines with J gene TRBJ2-1; unclear D gene. The CDR3 has 12 amino acids. V lost 0 bases, J lost 10 bases, and 8 bases lay in between. Germline V gives CDR1 SGHRS, CDR2 YFSETQ. In DNA form, the CDR3 reads TGCGCCAGCAGCTTGGTTGCTACGGAGCAGTTCTTC. This codes for CASSLVATEQFF. The variable domain in full, completed from reference TRBV5-1 and TRBJ2-1, reads KAGVTQTPRYLIKTRGQQVTLSCSPISGHRSVSWYQQTPGQGLQFLFEYFSETQRNKGNFPGRFSGRQFSNSRSEMNVSTLELGDSALYLCASSLVATEQFFGPGTRLTVL.

The chain has TRBV5-4 and TRBJ2-7, with D tentatively TRBD1 (5 bases). There are 14 residues in the CDR3. V dropped 4 bases and J dropped 0 bases, with 11 bases sitting between them. Germline loops: CDR1 SGHNT, CDR2 YYREEE (reference sequence). This CDR3 is CASSRITGSYEQYF. The CDR3 DNA reads as TGTGCCAGCAGCCGAATTACAGGCTCCTACGAGCAGTACTTC.

The chain joins TRBV2 to TRBJ2-1; weak D call: TRBD1 (6 bases). CDR1 and CDR2 from the germline V gene are SNHLY and FYNNEI. V was cut by 4 bases and J by 3 bases, with 7 bases left in between. The CDR3 is 13 residues long. The CDR3 DNA sequence: TGTGCCAGCAGTGGGGACATCTACAATGAGCAGTTCTTC. This encodes CASSGDIYNEQFF.

This rearrangement joins TRBV3-1 (or the pseudogene TRBV3-2) to TRBJ2-5, with 9 bases lining up with TRBD2. This CDR3 comprises 15 residues. The V segment lost 0 bases and the J segment 5 bases; nucleotides outside the gene matches: 4. Germline CDR1 reads LGHDT; CDR2 reads YNNKEL (reference sequence). In DNA, the CDR3 is TGTGCCAGCAGCCAAGAAAGCGGGGGGTGGGAGACCCAGTACTTC. Encoded protein: CASSQESGGWETQYF.